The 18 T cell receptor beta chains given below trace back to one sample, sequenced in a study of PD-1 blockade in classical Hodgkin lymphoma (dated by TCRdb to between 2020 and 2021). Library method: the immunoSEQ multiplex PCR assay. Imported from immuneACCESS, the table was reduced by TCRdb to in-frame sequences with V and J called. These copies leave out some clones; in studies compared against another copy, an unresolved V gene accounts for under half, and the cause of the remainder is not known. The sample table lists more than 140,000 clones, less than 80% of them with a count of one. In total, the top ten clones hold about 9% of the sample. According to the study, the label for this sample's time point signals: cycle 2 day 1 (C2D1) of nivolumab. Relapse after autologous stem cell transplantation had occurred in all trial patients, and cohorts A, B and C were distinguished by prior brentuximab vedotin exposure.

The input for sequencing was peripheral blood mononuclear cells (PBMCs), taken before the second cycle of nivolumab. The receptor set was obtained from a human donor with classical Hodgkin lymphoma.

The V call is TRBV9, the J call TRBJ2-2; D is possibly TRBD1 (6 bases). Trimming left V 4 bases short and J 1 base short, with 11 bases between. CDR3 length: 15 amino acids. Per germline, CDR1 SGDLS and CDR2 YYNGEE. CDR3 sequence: CASSSRRGNTGELFF. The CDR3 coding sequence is TGTGCCAGCAGCTCCCGCAGGGGGAACACCGGGGAGCTGTTTTTT. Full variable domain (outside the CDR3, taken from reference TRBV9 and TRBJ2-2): DSGVTQTPKHLITATGQRVTLRCSPRSGDLSVYWYQQSLDQGLQFLIQYYNGEERAKGNILERFSAQQFPDLHSELNLSSLELGDSALYFCASSSRRGNTGELFFGEGSRLTVL.

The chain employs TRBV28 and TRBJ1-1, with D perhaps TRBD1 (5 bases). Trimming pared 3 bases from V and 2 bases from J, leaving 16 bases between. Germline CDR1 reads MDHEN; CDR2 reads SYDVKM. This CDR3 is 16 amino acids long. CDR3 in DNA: TGTGCCAGCAGTTTTACGCCAGGGAGGGAAAACACTGAAGCTTTCTTT. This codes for CASSFTPGRENTEAFF.

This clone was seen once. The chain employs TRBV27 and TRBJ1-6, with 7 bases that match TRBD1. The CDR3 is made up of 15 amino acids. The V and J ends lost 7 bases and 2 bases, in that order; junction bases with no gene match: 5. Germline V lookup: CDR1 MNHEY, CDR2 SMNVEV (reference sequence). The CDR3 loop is CASTQQGPYNSPLHF. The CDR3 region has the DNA TGTGCCAGCACCCAACAGGGGCCCTATAATTCACCCCTCCACTTT.

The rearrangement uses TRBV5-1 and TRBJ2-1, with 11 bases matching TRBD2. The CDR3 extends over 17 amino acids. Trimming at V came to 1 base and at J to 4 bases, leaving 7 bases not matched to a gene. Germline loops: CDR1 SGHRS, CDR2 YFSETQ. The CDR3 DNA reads TGCGCCAGCAGCTTGCAACTAGCGGGAGAACCTTACAATGAGCAGTTCTTC. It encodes CASSLQLAGEPYNEQFF.

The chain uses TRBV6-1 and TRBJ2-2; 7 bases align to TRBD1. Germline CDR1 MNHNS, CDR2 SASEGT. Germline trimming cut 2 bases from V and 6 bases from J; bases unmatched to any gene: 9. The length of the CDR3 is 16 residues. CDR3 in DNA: TGTGCCAGCAGTGAACGACAGGGATCATTCGCCGGGGAGCTGTTTTTT. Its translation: CASSERQGSFAGELFF.

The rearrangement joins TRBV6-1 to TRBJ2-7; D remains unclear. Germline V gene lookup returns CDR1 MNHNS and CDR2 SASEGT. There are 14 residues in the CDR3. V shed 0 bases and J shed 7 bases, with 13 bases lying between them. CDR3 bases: TGTGCCAGCAGTGAAGCCCTTTCGATGGGGGAGCAGTACTTC. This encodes CASSEALSMGEQYF.

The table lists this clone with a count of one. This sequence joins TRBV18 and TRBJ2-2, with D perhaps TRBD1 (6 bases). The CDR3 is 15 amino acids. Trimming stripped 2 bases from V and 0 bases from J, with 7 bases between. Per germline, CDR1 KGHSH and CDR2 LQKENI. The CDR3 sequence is CASSPGDTNTGELFF. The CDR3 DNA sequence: TGTGCCAGCTCACCAGGGGACACGAACACCGGGGAGCTGTTTTTT. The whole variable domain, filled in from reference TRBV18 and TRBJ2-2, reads NAGVMQNPRHLVRRRGQEARLRCSPMKGHSHVYWYRQLPEEGLKFMVYLQKENIIDESGMPKERFSAEFPKEGPSILRIQQVVRGDSAAYFCASSPGDTNTGELFFGEGSRLTVL.

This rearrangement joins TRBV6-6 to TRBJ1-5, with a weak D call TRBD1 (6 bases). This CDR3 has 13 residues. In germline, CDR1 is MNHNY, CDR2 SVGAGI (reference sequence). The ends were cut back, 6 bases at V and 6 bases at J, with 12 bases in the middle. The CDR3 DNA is TGTGCCAGCAGACGCCAACAGGGTCAGCCCCAGCATTTT. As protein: CASRRQQGQPQHF.

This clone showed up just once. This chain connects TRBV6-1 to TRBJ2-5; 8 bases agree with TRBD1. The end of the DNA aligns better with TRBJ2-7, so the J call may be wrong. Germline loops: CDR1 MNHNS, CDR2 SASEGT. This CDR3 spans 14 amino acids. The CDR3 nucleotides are TGTGCCAGCAGTTCCCAGGGGGCTGGAAACGAGCAGTACTTC. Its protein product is CASSSQGAGNEQYF.

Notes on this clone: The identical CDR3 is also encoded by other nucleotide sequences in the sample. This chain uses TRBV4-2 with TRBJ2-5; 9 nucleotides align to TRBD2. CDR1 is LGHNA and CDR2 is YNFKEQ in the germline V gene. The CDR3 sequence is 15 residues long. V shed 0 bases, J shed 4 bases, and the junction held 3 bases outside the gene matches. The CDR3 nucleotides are TGTGCCAGCAGCCAAGAGACTAGCGGAGGAGAGACCCAGTACTTC. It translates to CASSQETSGGETQYF.

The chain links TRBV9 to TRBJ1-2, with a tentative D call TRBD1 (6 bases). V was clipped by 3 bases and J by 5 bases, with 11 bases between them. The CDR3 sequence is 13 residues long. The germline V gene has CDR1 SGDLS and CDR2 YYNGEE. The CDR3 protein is CASSGGPRYGYTF. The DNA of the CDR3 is TGTGCCAGCAGCGGGGGGCCTCGGTATGGCTACACCTTC. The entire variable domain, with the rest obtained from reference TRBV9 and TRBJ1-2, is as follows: DSGVTQTPKHLITATGQRVTLRCSPRSGDLSVYWYQQSLDQGLQFLIQYYNGEERAKGNILERFSAQQFPDLHSELNLSSLELGDSALYFCASSGGPRYGYTFGSGTRLTVV.

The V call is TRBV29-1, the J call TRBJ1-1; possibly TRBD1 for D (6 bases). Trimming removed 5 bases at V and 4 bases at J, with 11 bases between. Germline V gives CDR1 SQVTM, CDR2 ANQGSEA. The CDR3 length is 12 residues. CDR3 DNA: TGCAGCGTTAAGGGGGAATTCACTGAAGCTTTCTTT. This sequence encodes CSVKGEFTEAFF.

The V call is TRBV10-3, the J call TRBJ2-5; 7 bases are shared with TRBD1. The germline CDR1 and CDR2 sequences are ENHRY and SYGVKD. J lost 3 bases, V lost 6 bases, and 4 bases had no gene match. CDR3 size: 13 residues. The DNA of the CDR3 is TGTGCCATCAGCTTTGGACAGGAAGAGACCCAGTACTTC. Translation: CAISFGQEETQYF.

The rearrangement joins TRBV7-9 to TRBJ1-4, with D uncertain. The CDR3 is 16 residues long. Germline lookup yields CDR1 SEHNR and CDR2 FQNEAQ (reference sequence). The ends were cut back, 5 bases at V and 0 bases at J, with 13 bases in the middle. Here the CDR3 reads CASSLEDSPTNEKLFF. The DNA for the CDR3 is TGTGCCAGCAGCCTAGAGGATTCACCAACTAATGAAAAACTGTTTTTT.

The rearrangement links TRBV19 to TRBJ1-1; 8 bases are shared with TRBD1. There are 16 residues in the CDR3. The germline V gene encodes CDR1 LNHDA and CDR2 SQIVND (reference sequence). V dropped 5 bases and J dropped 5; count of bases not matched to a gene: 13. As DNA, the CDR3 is TGTGCCAGTAGTTCTGGACAGGGACGGTCAAGGACTGAAGCTTTCTTT. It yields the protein CASSSGQGRSRTEAFF.

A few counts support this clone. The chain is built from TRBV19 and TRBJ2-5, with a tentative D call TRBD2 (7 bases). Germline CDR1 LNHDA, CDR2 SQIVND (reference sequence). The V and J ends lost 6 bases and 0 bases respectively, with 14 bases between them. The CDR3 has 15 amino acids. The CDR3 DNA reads TGTGCCAGTAGCCGGGGGGCATTTTACCAAGAGACCCAGTACTTC. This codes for CASSRGAFYQETQYF.

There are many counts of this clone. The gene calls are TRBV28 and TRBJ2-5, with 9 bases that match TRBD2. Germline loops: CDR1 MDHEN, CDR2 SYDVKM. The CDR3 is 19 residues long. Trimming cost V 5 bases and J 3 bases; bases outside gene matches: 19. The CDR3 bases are TGTGCCAGCAGTCCCCCATCGATGCATCTAGCGGGATGGGAAGAGACCCAGTACTTC. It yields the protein CASSPPSMHLAGWEETQYF. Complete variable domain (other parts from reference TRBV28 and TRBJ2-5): DVKVTQSSRYLVKRTGEKVFLECVQDMDHENMFWYRQDPGLGLRLIYFSYDVKMKEKGDIPEGYSVSREKKERFSLILESASTNQTSMYLCASSPPSMHLAGWEETQYFGPGTRLLVL.

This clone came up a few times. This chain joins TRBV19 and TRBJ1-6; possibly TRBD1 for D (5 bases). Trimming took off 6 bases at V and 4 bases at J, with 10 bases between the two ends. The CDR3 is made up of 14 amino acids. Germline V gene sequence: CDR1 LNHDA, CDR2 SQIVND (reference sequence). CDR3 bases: TGTGCCAGTAGAGGGACGGTTTATAATTCACCCCTCCACTTT. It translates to CASRGTVYNSPLHF.